One sample yielded the 12 T cell receptor beta chains listed below, sequenced in a study of a mutant IDH1 vaccine in newly diagnosed glioma. Profiled with immunoSEQ multiplex PCR; TCRdb holds only in-frame clones, not every one. The sample gives some 67,000 clones, around four fifths of which show up once; about 4.8% is in the top ten. Time point here: baseline, week 1 (first vaccination visit). Noted treatment: pre-vaccination baseline after standard-of-care therapy. The source material was peripheral blood mononuclear cells (PBMCs), sampled from a glioma patient treated with radiotherapy, temozolomide or both. The receptors were gathered from a woman younger than 30 with glioma. Some clones in this sample may be carry-over from other donors' samples.

V is TRBV9 and J is TRBJ1-5; no definite D call. CDR1 and CDR2 from the germline V gene are SGDLS and YYNGEE. V lost 0 bases to trimming and J lost 6 bases, with 16 bases between them. The CDR3 is 16 amino acids. The CDR3 loop reads CASSVGAGEKGQPQHF. The CDR3 nucleotides are TGTGCCAGCAGCGTAGGGGCTGGGGAGAAGGGTCAGCCCCAGCATTTT.

The V gene is TRBV6-5, the J gene TRBJ2-7; 11 bases map to TRBD2. This CDR3 comprises 14 residues. Unmatched junction bases numbered 1, after V lost 6 bases and J lost 0 bases. Germline CDR1 is MNHEY and CDR2 is SVGAGI. Here the CDR3 DNA reads TGTGCCAGCAGACTAGCGGGAGTCTCCTACGAGCAGTACTTC. This codes for CASRLAGVSYEQYF.

The rearrangement links TRBV6-6 to TRBJ2-3, with D unresolved. Germline-derived CDR1 and CDR2 are MNHNY and SVGAGI (reference sequence). CDR3 length: 12 amino acids. With 6 bases removed from V and 6 bases from J, the gap between germline ends came to 10 bases. The DNA of the CDR3 is TGTGCCAGCAGCCCGAGTGAGGATACGCAGTATTTT. This sequence encodes CASSPSEDTQYF.

The rearrangement uses TRBV7-8 and TRBJ2-7, with unresolved D. Trimming removed 4 bases from V and 2 bases from J, with 21 bases in between. The CDR3 spans 17 residues. Germline lookup yields CDR1 SGHVS and CDR2 FQNEAQ. This chain's CDR3 is CASSWTTLTEKPYEQYF. Here the CDR3 DNA reads TGTGCCAGCAGCTGGACGACATTGACGGAGAAGCCCTACGAGCAGTACTTC.

This clone was detected only a few times. The chain employs TRBV4-2 and TRBJ1-1; D gene unclear. The CDR3 sequence is 13 residues long. V dropped 5 bases and J dropped 4 bases, with 11 bases sitting between them. Germline V lookup: CDR1 LGHNA, CDR2 YNFKEQ. The CDR3 loop is CASSEGFGTEAFF. CDR3 in DNA: TGTGCCAGCAGCGAAGGGTTTGGCACTGAAGCTTTCTTT.

The chain combines TRBV27 with TRBJ2-7; TRBD2 is a possible D gene (5 bases). This CDR3 has 13 amino acids. Germline CDR1 is MNHEY and CDR2 is SMNVEV (reference sequence). The V end was cut by 3 bases, the J end by 3 bases, with 9 bases between. This CDR3 is CASSFSGSYEQYF. Here the CDR3 DNA reads TGTGCCAGCAGTTTCAGCGGCAGCTACGAGCAGTACTTC.

This clone was observed a few times. The gene calls are TRBV11-3 and TRBJ1-1; TRBD1 is a possible D gene (5 bases). Trimming stripped 1 base from V and 1 base from J, with 7 bases between. Looked up from germline, CDR1 is SGHNT and CDR2 is YENEEA. This CDR3 spans 14 amino acids. The CDR3 here is CASSLGGANTEAFF. In DNA form, the CDR3 reads TGTGCCAGCAGCTTAGGTGGGGCGAACACTGAAGCTTTCTTT.

The sample holds a few counts of this clone. This chain links TRBV9 with TRBJ2-1, with TRBD2 as a possible D gene (5 bases). Germline V gives CDR1 SGDLS, CDR2 YYNGEE. Trimming pared 4 bases from V and 7 bases from J, leaving 15 bases between. The CDR3 runs 14 residues. CDR3 sequence reads: CASSPPSRENEQFF. The CDR3, as DNA: TGTGCCAGCAGCCCCCCGTCGAGGGAAAATGAGCAGTTCTTC.

V is TRBV15 and J is TRBJ1-5; D not certain. V gave up 1 base and J gave up 3 bases, with 10 bases separating them. Germline assignment: CDR1 LNHNV and CDR2 YYDKDF (reference sequence). The CDR3 is 15 residues long. In nucleotides, the CDR3 is TGTGCCACCAGCAGAGGCGGGGAGATCAATCAGCCCCAGCATTTT. Amino acid sequence: CATSRGGEINQPQHF.

This clone was recorded a few times. The chain carries TRBV19 and TRBJ1-2; D might be TRBD1 (5 bases). V was trimmed by 3 bases and J by 8 bases, leaving 16 bases between them. This CDR3 region has 14 residues. Germline CDR1 is LNHDA and CDR2 is SQIVND (reference sequence). The chain's CDR3 is CASSILWGEGGYTF. The CDR3 coding sequence is TGTGCCAGTAGTATTCTCTGGGGGGAAGGAGGCTACACCTTC.

V usage is TRBV12-5 and J usage is TRBJ1-1, with D uncertain. The CDR3 loop spans 13 amino acids. Germline V gene sequence: CDR1 LGHNT, CDR2 FRNRAP. V was trimmed by 5 bases and J by 3 bases, leaving 10 bases between them. CDR3 in amino acids: CASGAGIYTEAFF. In DNA, the CDR3 is TGTGCTAGTGGTGCCGGGATCTACACTGAAGCTTTCTTT.

The genes are TRBV19 and TRBJ1-2; the match to TRBD1 covers 7 bases. Unmatched junction bases numbered 5, after V lost 6 bases and J lost 4 bases. The CDR3 consists of 13 residues. CDR1 LNHDA and CDR2 SQIVND come from the germline V gene (reference sequence). CDR3 residues: CASRETGSYGYTF. CDR3 bases: TGTGCCAGTAGGGAGACAGGGAGCTATGGCTACACCTTC. The variable domain in full, completed from reference TRBV19 and TRBJ1-2, reads DGGITQSPKYLFRKEGQNVTLSCEQNLNHDAMYWYRQDPGQGLRLIYYSQIVNDFQKGDIAEGYSVSREKKESFPLTVTSAQKNPTAFYLCASRETGSYGYTFGSGTRLTVV.